Each of the 10 T cell receptor beta chains below was sequenced from the same sample in a study of T cells after posttransplantation cyclophosphamide. The protocol was immunoSEQ multiplex PCR, while the TCRdb copy is restricted to in-frame clones and leaves out a portion. The sample counts approximately 41,000 clones, none seen once; the ten largest own roughly 2.5%. Specimen: PBMCs. Receptors originate from a man in his forties or fifties in good health, CMV-negative, and a related stem cell transplant donor.

This clone was observed at least ten times. The chain recombines TRBV5-1 with TRBJ2-3; D is unresolved. The CDR3 length is 14 residues. Germline assignment: CDR1 SGHRS and CDR2 YFSETQ. Between the trimmed V and J ends, which lost 0 bases and 0 bases, there was a span of 5 bases. CDR3: CASSLGPSTDTQYF. CDR3 DNA: TGCGCCAGCAGCTTGGGGCCTAGCACAGATACGCAGTATTTT.

This clone was observed many times. The chain combines TRBV9 with TRBJ1-2; tentative D call: TRBD1 (5 bases). The V end was cut by 0 bases, the J end by 4 bases, with 16 bases between. The CDR3 contains 16 residues. Germline V gene data show CDR1 as SGDLS and CDR2 as YYNGEE. The CDR3 DNA is TGTGCCAGCAGCGTAGAGGCGGCAGGGAATAGCTATGGCTACACCTTC. Its protein is CASSVEAAGNSYGYTF.

This clone was detected many times. This chain uses TRBV5-1 with TRBJ2-2; no firm D call. Trimming pared 5 bases from V and 2 bases from J, leaving 4 bases between. Germline CDR1 reads SGHRS; CDR2 reads YFSETQ. The CDR3 runs 12 residues. The CDR3 protein is CASRLNTGELFF. CDR3 sequence (DNA): TGCGCCAGCAGGCTAAACACCGGGGAGCTGTTTTTT.

In its sample, this clone was seen many times. The chain recombines TRBV10-3 with TRBJ2-1; D not certain. CDR1 and CDR2 (germline): ENHRY, SYGVKD. This CDR3 has 12 residues. Deletions cut 1 base from V and 10 bases from J, with 8 bases between. This CDR3 is CAISELLREQFF. The CDR3 coding sequence is TGTGCCATCAGTGAGTTGCTCCGGGAGCAGTTCTTC.

This clone was recorded many times. The rearrangement links TRBV7-8 to TRBJ2-7; weak D call: TRBD2 (5 bases). Trimming removed 1 base at V and 7 bases at J, with 20 bases between. This CDR3 has 16 residues. Looked up from germline, CDR1 is SGHVS and CDR2 is FQNEAQ. The CDR3 sequence is CASSLGLGARVGEQYF. DNA for the CDR3: TGTGCCAGCAGCTTAGGTTTGGGAGCTCGCGTAGGGGAGCAGTACTTC.

Many counts were recorded for this clone. V gene TRBV5-4 combines with J gene TRBJ2-7, with TRBD1 matching over 8 bases. The CDR3 consists of 14 residues. Germline CDR1 reads SGHNT; CDR2 reads YYREEE (reference sequence). V was pared by 2 bases and J by 4 bases, with 5 bases of the junction left unmatched. This chain's CDR3 is CASSFGDRNYEQYF. Here the CDR3 DNA reads TGTGCCAGCAGCTTCGGGGACAGGAATTACGAGCAGTACTTC.

In this sample, this clone turned up many times. The chain recombines TRBV5-4 with TRBJ1-4; D is perhaps TRBD1 (6 bases). The V end lost 2 bases, the J end lost 0 bases, and 14 bases lay between the germline ends. CDR3 length equals 17 residues. Germline loops: CDR1 SGHNT, CDR2 YYREEE (reference sequence). The CDR3 spells CASSFRRGGTTNEKLFF. CDR3 nucleotide sequence: TGTGCCAGCAGCTTCCGCCGTGGGGGCACAACTAATGAAAAACTGTTTTTT.

This clone was seen a handful of times. This chain joins TRBV27 and TRBJ2-5; 8 nucleotides match TRBD2. Germline-derived CDR1 and CDR2 are MNHEY and SMNVEV (reference sequence). The CDR3 has 15 residues. With V trimmed by 0 bases and J by 4 bases, 4 bases remained unmatched. The CDR3, as DNA: TGTGCCAGCAGTTTATCCGGGGGGGTAGGAGAGACCCAGTACTTC. Translating it yields CASSLSGGVGETQYF.

This clone was observed at least ten times. The gene calls are TRBV29-1 and TRBJ1-1; 8 bases agree with TRBD1. The CDR3 is made up of 14 amino acids. J was trimmed by 1 base and V by 7 bases; bases with no gene match: 8. CDR1 SQVTM and CDR2 ANQGSEA come from the germline V gene. The CDR3 nucleotides read TGCAGCGGTCTTCAGGGGGCGGGGAACACTGAAGCTTTCTTT. Translated: CSGLQGAGNTEAFF.

This clone was seen ten or more times. The rearrangement joins TRBV5-4 to TRBJ2-5; TRBD2 matches 14 bases. The CDR3 is 16 residues long. With V trimmed by 4 bases and J by 5 bases, 7 bases remained unmatched. Germline V gene sequence: CDR1 SGHNT, CDR2 YYREEE (reference sequence). The CDR3 DNA sequence: TGTGCCAGCAGCCTGACTAGCGGGGGGGGTTTCGAGACCCAGTACTTC. The encoded protein is CASSLTSGGGFETQYF.